This entry features one T cell receptor beta chain sequence. Germline CDR1 LNHDA, CDR2 SQIVND (reference sequence). This CDR3 has 13 residues. Trimming at V came to 5 bases and at J to 5 bases, leaving 6 bases not matched to a gene. The entry originates in a study of blood T cell repertoires in COVID-19. About the study: Italy, Spain and the United States were the sources of the convalescent and acute COVID-19 samples. PBMCs, B-cell-depleted T cells, or T cells provided the cDNA or gDNA that made up the material.

TCRdb keeps only in-frame clones here, not all; method: immunoSEQ multiplex PCR. This sample has 71,000 or so clones, with around 85% found just once. The chain recombines TRBV19 with TRBJ2-7; TRBD1 aligns across 7 bases. This clonotype was sampled from a man older than 75 in a cohort sampled during active COVID-19. Sequencing was carried out using peripheral blood. Written as DNA, the CDR3 is TGTGCCAGTAGTGGACAGGAGGAGCACGAGCAGTACTTC. Protein: CASSGQEEHEQYF.